Listed here are 32 T cell receptor beta chains from one sample, sequenced in a study of blood T cell repertoires in COVID-19. Profiled with immunoSEQ multiplex PCR; TCRdb holds only in-frame clones, not every one. The sample carries around 170,000 clones, roughly 90% recorded once. The sequenced sample was peripheral blood. These receptors all come from a man aged 55-75 years with acute or convalescent COVID-19.

The chain couples TRBV10-3 to TRBJ2-7, with 7 bases identical to TRBD1. In germline, CDR1 is ENHRY, CDR2 SYGVKD. The CDR3 has 16 residues. V trimming: 0 bases; J trimming: 2 bases; junction bases outside the gene matches: 7. The CDR3 nucleotides read TGTGCCATCAGTGAGTCAAAGGGGGCTGGCACCTACGAGCAGTACTTC. It is translated as CAISESKGAGTYEQYF.

The chain carries TRBV21-1 and TRBJ2-7; no DNA check was done on the table's D call, TRBD2. TRBV21-1 counts as a pseudogene. The CDR3 totals 16 residues. The CDR3 coding sequence is TGTGCCAGCAGCAAGGAGGGTGTCAGGGACTCCTACGAGCAGTACTTC. This gives the protein CASSKEGVRDSYEQYF.

The rearrangement links TRBV6-5 to TRBJ2-1, with a tentative D call TRBD2 (5 bases). Trimming removed 2 bases from V and 0 bases from J, with 11 bases in between. This CDR3 contains 16 residues. CDR1 is MNHEY, CDR2 SVGAGI, per germline. The CDR3 DNA sequence: TGTGCCAGCAGTTACGGCGGGCCCGCCTCCTACAATGAGCAGTTCTTC. Translation: CASSYGGPASYNEQFF.

The rearrangement uses TRBV3-1 (or the pseudogene TRBV3-2) and TRBJ1-2; perhaps TRBD1 as D (5 bases). This CDR3 contains 14 residues. Looked up from germline, CDR1 is LGHDT and CDR2 is YNNKEL (reference sequence). V was pared by 4 bases and J by 5 bases, with 14 bases between. The CDR3 is CASSPPTARYGYTF. The CDR3 bases are TGTGCCAGCAGCCCCCCGACAGCACGGTATGGCTACACCTTC.

The chain uses TRBV7-2 and TRBJ1-2; no definite D call. In germline, CDR1 is SGHTA, CDR2 FQGNSA. Trimming stripped 2 bases from V and 8 bases from J, with 12 bases between. The CDR3 contains 13 residues. The CDR3 DNA follows: TGTGCCAGCAGCTTACGCCGCCGGGAGGGCTACACCTTC. Residues: CASSLRRREGYTF.

This clone was recorded once. The rearrangement uses TRBV29-1 and TRBJ1-1; 8 bases fit TRBD1. CDR1 and CDR2 (germline): SQVTM, ANQGSEA. The CDR3 length is 12 residues. Germline trimming cut 3 bases from V and 5 bases from J; bases unmatched to any gene: 2. The CDR3 DNA sequence: TGCAGCGTTGACAGGGGGCGGACTGAAGCTTTCTTT. It codes for CSVDRGRTEAFF.

The chain links TRBV30 to TRBJ1-1; a possible D gene is TRBD1 (5 bases). The CDR3 contains 13 residues. V gave up 3 bases and J gave up 6 bases, with 14 bases separating them. Per the germline V gene, CDR1 is GTSNPN and CDR2 is SVGIG (reference sequence). The DNA for the CDR3 is TGTGCCTGGAGGAGCTCCAGGGTCGCTGAAGCTTTCTTT. Translation gives CAWRSSRVAEAFF.

The CDR3 DNA reads TGTGCCAGCAGTCCAGCTGCCGGGAGCCCCTACAATGAGCAGTTCTTC. Amino acids: CASSPAAGSPYNEQFF. This chain links TRBV2 with TRBJ2-1; the D gene is possibly TRBD2 (6 bases). Germline CDR1 reads SNHLY; CDR2 reads FYNNEI. Between the trimmed V and J ends, which lost 5 bases and 2 bases, there was a span of 16 bases. The CDR3 has 16 residues. The complete variable domain, with remaining parts taken from reference TRBV2 and TRBJ2-1, reads EPEVTQTPSHQVTQMGQEVILRCVPISNHLYFYWYRQILGQKVEFLVSFYNNEISEKSEIFDDQFSVERPDGSNFTLKIRSTKLEDSAMYFCASSPAAGSPYNEQFFGPGTRLTVL.

For the CDR3, the DNA is TGTGCCAGCAGCTTACCGGTCCGCCAGACAGGGGATGAGCAGTTCTTC. This sequence encodes CASSLPVRQTGDEQFF. The chain is built from TRBV13 and TRBJ2-1, with TRBD1 identical over 8 bases. V lost 2 bases and J lost 8; bases outside the gene matches: 11. This CDR3 has 16 residues. Germline V lookup: CDR1 PRHDT, CDR2 FYEKMQ (reference sequence).

This clone showed up just once. This sequence joins TRBV11-1 and TRBJ2-2; 8 bases are a match to TRBD2. The germline V gene encodes CDR1 SGHAT and CDR2 FQDESV (reference sequence). V was pared by 4 bases and J by 2 bases, with 3 bases of the junction left unmatched. This CDR3 has 15 residues. The CDR3: CASSSGTRNTGELFF. In DNA, the CDR3 is TGTGCCAGCAGCTCCGGGACTAGAAACACCGGGGAGCTGTTTTTT. The variable domain in full, completed from reference TRBV11-1 and TRBJ2-2, reads EAEVAQSPRYKITEKSQAVAFWCDPISGHATLYWYRQILGQGPELLVQFQDESVVDDSQLPKDRFSAERLKGVDSTLKIQPAELGDSAMYLCASSSGTRNTGELFFGEGSRLTVL.

J is TRBJ2-1 and V is TRBV5-1, with 7 positions matching TRBD2. Germline-derived CDR1 and CDR2 are SGHRS and YFSETQ. This CDR3 contains 17 residues. The junction had 17 bases not matched to a gene; V was cut back by 4 bases and J by 7 bases. CDR3 region: CASSRAPLLVGGNEQFF. CDR3 DNA: TGCGCCAGCAGCCGGGCCCCTCTCCTTGTGGGGGGGAATGAGCAGTTCTTC.

This chain links TRBV7-6 with TRBJ1-4; D is unresolved. Germline V gene data show CDR1 as SGHVS and CDR2 as FNYEAQ. The CDR3 has 15 amino acids. Trimming shortened V by 2 bases and J by 2 bases, and 9 bases separated the two germline ends. CDR3 residues: CASSLSAATNEKLFF. The CDR3 coding sequence is TGTGCCAGCAGCTTATCGGCGGCGACTAATGAAAAACTGTTTTTT.

The chain has TRBV28 and TRBJ1-6; the D is unclear. The CDR3 has 15 amino acids. CDR1 and CDR2 (germline): MDHEN, SYDVKM. Trimming took off 10 bases at V and 0 bases at J, with 13 bases between the two ends. DNA of the CDR3: TGTGCCACGCGGACCGGGAGCTCCTATAATTCACCCCTCCACTTT. Its translation is CATRTGSSYNSPLHF.

J is TRBJ1-2 and V is TRBV6-1, with D tentatively TRBD1 (5 bases). The CDR3 extends over 14 amino acids. Trimming took off 2 bases at V and 5 bases at J, with 12 bases between the two ends. CDR1 and CDR2 from the germline V gene are MNHNS and SASEGT. The CDR3 nucleotides read TGTGCCAGCAGTGAATCGGCAGGGCTTTATGGCTACACCTTC. Protein product: CASSESAGLYGYTF.

The V gene is TRBV30, the J gene TRBJ2-1; 13 bases align to TRBD2. The CDR3 is 18 residues long. CDR1 is GTSNPN, CDR2 SVGIG, per germline (reference sequence). V lost 1 base and J lost 8; bases outside the gene matches: 14. As DNA, the CDR3 is TGTGCCTGGAGTGGCACTAGCGGGGGGGTGTATCTGCGGGATGAGCAGTTCTTC. This sequence encodes CAWSGTSGGVYLRDEQFF.

The chain couples TRBV11-2 to TRBJ2-7; maybe TRBD2 (6 bases). Trimming took off 5 bases at V and 1 base at J, with 15 bases between the two ends. Per the germline V gene, CDR1 is SGHAT and CDR2 is FQNNGV. This CDR3 is 15 amino acids long. CDR3 amino acids: CASSQTSSGSYEQYF. DNA for the CDR3: TGTGCCAGCAGCCAAACTAGCTCGGGTTCCTACGAGCAGTACTTC. Full variable domain (missing parts from reference TRBV11-2 and TRBJ2-7): EAGVAQSPRYKIIEKRQSVAFWCNPISGHATLYWYQQILGQGPKLLIQFQNNGVVDDSQLPKDRFSAERLKGVDSTLKIQPAKLEDSAVYLCASSQTSSGSYEQYFGPGTRLTVT.

The rearrangement uses TRBV2 and TRBJ1-4; no clear D. The CDR3 is made up of 16 amino acids. Trimming removed 3 bases at V and 4 bases at J, with 15 bases between. CDR1 and CDR2 (germline): SNHLY, FYNNEI. CDR3 amino acids: CASSESINRYNEKLFF. The CDR3 DNA sequence: TGTGCCAGCAGTGAGAGCATAAACAGATATAATGAAAAACTGTTTTTT.

V usage is TRBV2 and J usage is TRBJ2-7, with 7 positions matching TRBD1. V was pared by 5 bases and J by 1 base, with 5 bases of the junction left unmatched. This CDR3 contains 14 residues. The V gene's germline CDR1 is SNHLY and CDR2 FYNNEI. The CDR3 loop reads CASSTYRGSYEQYF. DNA of the CDR3: TGTGCCAGCAGTACCTACAGGGGATCCTACGAGCAGTACTTC.

This clone was counted a few times. The chain is built from TRBV19 and TRBJ1-5, with D hard to call. V was pared by 7 bases and J by 5 bases, with 12 bases between. The CDR3 has 13 amino acids. Germline V lookup: CDR1 LNHDA, CDR2 SQIVND (reference sequence). The CDR3 protein is CASTGETYQPQHF. The CDR3 nucleotides are TGTGCCAGTACCGGGGAGACTTATCAGCCCCAGCATTTT. Combining the CDR3 with reference TRBV19 and TRBJ1-5 gives the whole variable domain DGGITQSPKYLFRKEGQNVTLSCEQNLNHDAMYWYRQDPGQGLRLIYYSQIVNDFQKGDIAEGYSVSREKKESFPLTVTSAQKNPTAFYLCASTGETYQPQHFGDGTRLSIL.

The J gene is TRBJ1-1, the V gene TRBV11-2; 7 bases are shared with TRBD1. CDR1 SGHAT and CDR2 FQNNGV come from the germline V gene. This CDR3 spans 17 amino acids. V was pared by 1 base and J by 1 base, with 9 bases of the junction left unmatched. The chain's CDR3 is CASSLGHYRGRNTEAFF. DNA of the CDR3: TGTGCCAGCAGCTTAGGGCATTACAGGGGCAGGAACACTGAAGCTTTCTTT.

The J gene is TRBJ2-7, the V gene TRBV7-6; possibly TRBD2 for D (5 bases). The germline V and J ends were trimmed by 1 base and 3 bases, with 13 bases remaining between them. The CDR3 is 15 amino acids. CDR1 is SGHVS and CDR2 is FNYEAQ in the germline V gene. For the CDR3, the DNA is TGTGCCAGCAGCTTAGGCGTCGGAACTAGCTACGAGCAGTACTTC. This gives the protein CASSLGVGTSYEQYF.

The J gene is TRBJ2-3, the V gene TRBV5-1; D call uncertain. Per the germline V gene, CDR1 is SGHRS and CDR2 is YFSETQ. The CDR3 extends over 14 amino acids. V was clipped by 0 bases and J by 6 bases, with 11 bases between them. In nucleotides, the CDR3 is TGCGCCAGCAGCTTGGCGCAGGATTGGGATACGCAGTATTTT. Translated, it gives CASSLAQDWDTQYF.

This chain joins TRBV6-5 and TRBJ1-2; TRBD1 is a possible D gene (5 bases). Between the trimmed V and J ends, which lost 0 bases and 5 bases, there was a span of 10 bases. CDR3 size: 14 residues. CDR1 is MNHEY, CDR2 SVGAGI, per germline. CDR3 residues: CASSYSGEGYGYTF. The CDR3 DNA reads as TGTGCCAGCAGTTACTCGGGGGAGGGGTATGGCTACACCTTC.

The rearrangement uses TRBV6-2 or TRBV6-3 and TRBJ2-6; the match to TRBD1 covers 9 bases. The CDR3 is 19 amino acids. CDR1 and CDR2 (germline): MNHEY, SVGEGT. Losses at the gene ends were 2 bases for V and 2 bases for J; bases not matched to a gene: 10. The CDR3 nucleotides read TGTGCCAGCAGTTACATCCACGGACAGGGGACCCCTGGGGCCAACGTCCTGACTTTC. Translation: CASSYIHGQGTPGANVLTF.

Comment on this clone: This sample includes further DNA sequences coding for the same CDR3. The chain is built from TRBV12-3 or TRBV12-4 and TRBJ1-5; D unclear. The CDR3 is 12 amino acids. With 6 bases removed from V and 0 bases from J, the gap between germline ends came to 3 bases. As DNA, the CDR3 is TGTGCCAGCAGGTATAGCAATCAGCCCCAGCATTTT. This encodes CASRYSNQPQHF.

The chain combines TRBV25-1 with TRBJ1-3, with no clear D. The CDR3 runs 14 residues. Trimming cost V 5 bases and J 3 bases, with 11 bases left between them. CDR1 and CDR2 (germline): MGHDK, SYGVNS. The DNA of the CDR3 is TGTGCCAGCAGTTACGGCGGGAGTGGAAACACCATATATTTT. It is translated as CASSYGGSGNTIYF.

CDR3: CASSPAWGPYEQYF. Here the CDR3 DNA reads TGTGCCAGCAGCCCGGCGTGGGGGCCATATGAGCAGTACTTC. J is TRBJ2-7 and V is TRBV7-2; D perhaps matches TRBD1 (6 bases). The germline CDR1 and CDR2 sequences are SGHTA and FQGNSA. V lost 5 bases to trimming and J lost 7 bases, with 18 bases between them. The CDR3 sequence is 14 residues long.

The chain recombines TRBV4-2 with TRBJ1-5; D is possibly TRBD1 (5 bases). V gave up 0 bases and J gave up 7 bases, with 16 bases separating them. Germline V gives CDR1 LGHNA, CDR2 YNFKEQ. The CDR3 has 16 residues. CDR3 sequence (DNA): TGTGCCAGCAGCCAAGATCCGGGGGTCCAAGGCCAGCCCCAGCATTTT. It translates to CASSQDPGVQGQPQHF.

Remarks on this clone: One junction end does not reproduce the germline sequence, and a read error may be involved. V and J are TRBV2 and TRBJ1-2; D not certain. Germline-derived CDR1 and CDR2 are SNHLY and FYNNEI. This CDR3 comprises 10 residues. CDR3 DNA sequence: TGTGCCAGCAGTGAAAATTTCAACTTCTTC. Amino acid sequence: CASSENFNFF. The full variable domain, its missing parts supplied by reference TRBV2 and TRBJ1-2, is EPEVTQTPSHQVTQMGQEVILRCVPISNHLYFYWYRQILGQKVEFLVSFYNNEISEKSEIFDDQFSVERPDGSNFTLKIRSTKLEDSAMYFCASSENFNFFGSGTRLTVV.

This chain joins TRBV5-1 and TRBJ2-1; 7 bases match TRBD1. This CDR3 region has 16 residues. After removal of 4 bases from V and 3 bases from J, the junction contained 10 bases not matched to a gene. Germline V CDR1 and CDR2: SGHRS, YFSETQ. The DNA of the CDR3 is TGCGCCAGCAGCCCGACCGGGACAGCCCTCTACAATGAGCAGTTCTTC. Translation: CASSPTGTALYNEQFF.

The chain joins TRBV3-1 (or the pseudogene TRBV3-2) to TRBJ1-2, with 9 bases lining up with TRBD1. Germline assignment: CDR1 LGHDT and CDR2 YNNKEL (reference sequence). The CDR3 contains 15 residues. V lost 4 bases and J lost 4; bases outside the gene matches: 7. The CDR3 loop is CASSPPGQGSYGYTF. The CDR3 DNA reads TGTGCCAGCAGCCCGCCGGGACAGGGATCCTATGGCTACACCTTC.

The V and J genes are TRBV18 and TRBJ1-3; the match to TRBD1 covers 9 bases. CDR3 size: 16 residues. Per the germline V gene, CDR1 is KGHSH and CDR2 is LQKENI. The ends lost 2 bases at V and 2 bases at J; junction bases unmatched: 4. Here the CDR3 reads CASSPGRTGAGNTIYF. The CDR3 region has the DNA TGTGCCAGCTCACCAGGCCGGACAGGGGCTGGAAACACCATATATTTT.